This T cell receptor beta chain is drawn from a study of T-cell reconstitution after alpha-beta-depleted transplantation in children. This clonotype was seen ten or more times. Its antigen is undetermined. Overall study results and limits: There were reportedly several hundred expanded graft clones from which alpha-beta T cells came about two months after transplant.

Using unique molecular identifiers, the investigators prepared the TCRbeta library. TCRdb reprocessed the PCR reads via MiXCR and lists one record per CDR3 protein. The repertoire holds about 460,000 distinct CDR3 sequences, with about 10% as singletons. The CDR3 runs 16 residues. V was cut by 5 bases and J by 5 bases, with 18 bases left in between. The material was PBMCs, mostly from graft donor cells, obtained 180 days after TCRalphabeta/CD19-depleted stem cell transplant. This sequence originates from a female patient under 10 years old who had a stem cell transplant for aplastic anemia, so the T cells may come from the graft donor. This chain connects TRBV12-3 or TRBV12-4 to TRBJ2-2; D remains ambiguous. CDR3 in DNA: TGTGCCAGCAGTCCCATCGCAATGCAGATTACCGGGGAGCTGTTTTTT. The encoded protein is CASSPIAMQITGELFF.